Following are 23 T cell receptor beta chains from one sample sequenced in a study of blood T cell repertoires in COVID-19. TCRdb's copy holds only in-frame clones and misses some; the assay was immunoSEQ multiplex PCR. This table holds 250,000 to 400,000 clones, 88% found once. Sequenced input: peripheral blood. The receptors derive from a woman in her 30s with COVID-19, enrolled during active disease.

The chain combines TRBV5-1 with TRBJ2-2; 8 bases are a match to TRBD2. V lost 4 bases, J lost 4 bases, and 15 bases stayed unmatched. This CDR3 has 18 amino acids. CDR1 and CDR2 from the germline V gene are SGHRS and YFSETQ. The CDR3 nucleotides read TGCGCCAGCAGCCTCAGGGGCGATAGCGGGGCCTTCACCGGGGAGCTGTTTTTT. Its translation: CASSLRGDSGAFTGELFF.

The rearrangement uses TRBV28 and TRBJ1-4; 7 bases map to TRBD1. The J segment lost 1 base and the V segment lost 4 bases, leaving 0 bases of the junction unmatched. The CDR3 has 14 residues. Germline CDR1 MDHEN, CDR2 SYDVKM. The CDR3 DNA reads as TGTGCCAGCAGTTGGACAGGAACTAATGAAAAACTGTTTTTT. Translating gives CASSWTGTNEKLFF.

This chain uses TRBV5-1 with TRBJ1-1; D is uncertain. This CDR3 is built from 14 residues. CDR1 is SGHRS and CDR2 is YFSETQ in the germline V gene. Trimming took 1 base from V and 1 from J, leaving 8 bases between them. The CDR3 loop reads CASSLLRGNTEAFF. The CDR3 nucleotides are TGCGCCAGCAGCTTGTTACGGGGGAACACTGAAGCTTTCTTT. Full variable domain (missing parts from reference TRBV5-1 and TRBJ1-1): KAGVTQTPRYLIKTRGQQVTLSCSPISGHRSVSWYQQTPGQGLQFLFEYFSETQRNKGNFPGRFSGRQFSNSRSEMNVSTLELGDSALYLCASSLLRGNTEAFFGQGTRLTVV.

CDR3 coding DNA: TGTGCCAGCAGCTTCGGTGAGGTAGCGGGGGATTACCAAGAGACCCAGTACTTC. The encoded protein is CASSFGEVAGDYQETQYF. The chain combines TRBV7-9 with TRBJ2-5; 9 bases line up with TRBD2. The CDR3 is 18 amino acids. Germline CDR1 SEHNR, CDR2 FQNEAQ (reference sequence). V lost 3 bases to trimming and J lost 0 bases; unmatched junction nucleotides: 11.

This clone occurred once. CDR3 bases: TGCGCCAGCAGCCCCGGCGGGACAACTAATGAAAAACTGTTTTTT. Residues: CASSPGGTTNEKLFF. The J gene is TRBJ1-4, the V gene TRBV4-1; no definite D call. The CDR3 is 15 amino acids. Trimming left V 4 bases short and J 0 bases short, with 9 bases between. Germline CDR1 and CDR2: MGHRA and YSYEKL.

The V gene is TRBV11-2, the J gene TRBJ2-5; a possible D gene is TRBD2 (6 bases). V lost 5 bases and J lost 7, with 17 bases in between. Germline V gene data show CDR1 as SGHAT and CDR2 as FQNNGV. CDR3 length: 14 amino acids. This chain's CDR3 is CASSTSGSGGTQYF. In DNA form, the CDR3 reads TGTGCCAGCAGCACCTCCGGGAGCGGCGGGACCCAGTACTTC. Drawing the rest from reference TRBV11-2 and TRBJ2-5, the complete variable domain is EAGVAQSPRYKIIEKRQSVAFWCNPISGHATLYWYQQILGQGPKLLIQFQNNGVVDDSQLPKDRFSAERLKGVDSTLKIQPAKLEDSAVYLCASSTSGSGGTQYFGPGTRLLVL.

V is TRBV4-1 and J is TRBJ2-5; 15 bases are a match to TRBD2. The CDR3 has 17 residues. The germline V gene has CDR1 MGHRA and CDR2 YSYEKL. Germline trimming cut 1 base from V and 2 bases from J; bases unmatched to any gene: 2. The CDR3 sequence: CASSQGTSGGAQETQYF. As DNA, the CDR3 is TGCGCCAGCAGCCAAGGGACTAGCGGGGGGGCACAAGAGACCCAGTACTTC.

The rearrangement joins TRBV25-1 to TRBJ1-2; TRBD1 matches 10 bases. This CDR3 region has 15 residues. The germline gives CDR1 MGHDK, CDR2 SYGVNS. The V gene end was trimmed by 5 bases and the J gene end by 3 bases; junction bases not matched to a gene: 6. The CDR3 sequence: CASSLPGQGYYGYTF. The CDR3 DNA reads TGTGCCAGCAGTTTACCGGGACAGGGGTACTATGGCTACACCTTC.

The CDR3 loop is CASKSGDSPLHF. DNA of the CDR3: TGTGCCAGCAAATCGGGGGATTCACCCCTCCACTTT. The chain carries TRBV6-5 and TRBJ1-6; weak D call: TRBD1 (5 bases). The CDR3 length is 12 residues. V lost 7 bases, J lost 8 bases, and 9 bases lay in between. CDR1 and CDR2 (germline): MNHEY, SVGAGI.

This chain joins TRBV29-1 and TRBJ2-3; D might be TRBD2 (5 bases). This CDR3 comprises 14 residues. Germline V CDR1 and CDR2: SQVTM, ANQGSEA. Trimming pared 6 bases from V and 6 bases from J, leaving 19 bases between. Here the CDR3 DNA reads TGCAGCGTGGTGACGGACTTGAAACGGGATACGCAGTATTTT. Its protein is CSVVTDLKRDTQYF.

The chain links TRBV5-1 to TRBJ2-2; 8 bases map to TRBD2. The CDR3 consists of 15 residues. Germline-derived CDR1 and CDR2 are SGHRS and YFSETQ. Germline trimming cut 4 bases from V and 0 bases from J; bases unmatched to any gene: 2. CDR3 protein: CASSRGGTNTGELFF. In nucleotides, the CDR3 is TGCGCCAGCAGCCGCGGGGGGACGAACACCGGGGAGCTGTTTTTT.

CDR3 DNA sequence: TGTGCCAGCAGTGGACTAGCGGGGGGCGGTAACACCGGGGAGCTGTTTTTT. Protein sequence: CASSGLAGGGNTGELFF. This rearrangement joins TRBV2 to TRBJ2-2; TRBD2 aligns across 13 bases. The CDR3 has 17 amino acids. V was clipped by 4 bases and J by 2 bases; unmatched bases: 4. CDR1 and CDR2 (germline): SNHLY, FYNNEI.

The V and J genes are TRBV4-3 and TRBJ2-1; tentative D call: TRBD2 (5 bases). The CDR3 is 14 residues long. Trimming took 1 base from V and 6 from J, leaving 10 bases between them. Germline CDR1 is LGHNA and CDR2 is YSLEER. The CDR3 DNA follows: TGCGCCAGCAGCCAAGCGAGAGGGTTCAATGAGCAGTTCTTC. Amino acids: CASSQARGFNEQFF.

The V and J genes are TRBV5-5 and TRBJ1-2; D remains unclear. Germline V CDR1 and CDR2: SGHKS, YYEKEE (reference sequence). V lost 6 bases to trimming and J lost 0 bases, with 12 bases between them. CDR3 length equals 14 residues. CDR3 sequence reads: CASKQEQANYGYTF. The CDR3 DNA sequence: TGTGCCAGCAAGCAGGAACAAGCTAACTATGGCTACACCTTC.

A note on this clone: The same CDR3 also results from other DNA sequences found in this sample. The chain carries TRBV7-2 and TRBJ2-1; the match to TRBD2 covers 9 bases. Trimming removed 3 bases from V and 4 bases from J; junction bases left unmatched: 4. The CDR3 length is 15 residues. The germline gives CDR1 SGHTA, CDR2 FQGNSA. The CDR3 sequence is CASSLTSGKYNEQFF. DNA of the CDR3: TGTGCCAGCAGCTTGACTAGCGGAAAGTACAATGAGCAGTTCTTC.

The chain couples TRBV5-1 to TRBJ1-2; D not certain. CDR3 length equals 14 residues. From germline, CDR1 is SGHRS and CDR2 YFSETQ. Trimming stripped 4 bases from V and 5 bases from J, with 15 bases between. The CDR3 sequence is CASSPQGGRYGYTF. The CDR3 nucleotides read TGCGCCAGCAGCCCCCAAGGAGGGAGGTATGGCTACACCTTC.

The chain joins TRBV5-5 to TRBJ2-3, with D perhaps matching TRBD2 (6 bases). In germline, CDR1 is SGHKS, CDR2 YYEKEE (reference sequence). The V and J ends lost 0 bases and 2 bases respectively, with 13 bases between them. There are 16 residues in the CDR3. Here the CDR3 DNA reads TGTGCCAGCAGCTTGGTTGGGACTCACATCACAGATACGCAGTATTTT. Translating it yields CASSLVGTHITDTQYF.

The chain carries TRBV11-3 and TRBJ1-6; D is perhaps TRBD1 (5 bases). The CDR3 runs to 14 residues. CDR1 SGHNT and CDR2 YENEEA come from the germline V gene. V lost 5 bases and J 5 bases, leaving 10 bases between the germline ends. DNA for the CDR3: TGTGCCAGCAGCAAGGACACCGATAATTCACCCCTCCACTTT. Translating it yields CASSKDTDNSPLHF.

V usage is TRBV6-4 and J usage is TRBJ2-1, with 12 bases fitting TRBD2. The CDR3 sequence is 17 residues long. With 2 bases clipped from V and 7 bases from J, the junction kept 9 bases outside the gene matches. Germline lookup yields CDR1 MRHNA and CDR2 SNTAGT. The CDR3 bases are TGTGCCAGCAGTGACACCCTAACTAGCGGGGGGCGGAATGAGCAGTTCTTC. Its protein is CASSDTLTSGGRNEQFF.

V gene TRBV13 combines with J gene TRBJ1-1; D unresolved. CDR1 is PRHDT and CDR2 is FYEKMQ in the germline V gene (reference sequence). Trimming removed 5 bases from V and 3 bases from J, with 10 bases in between. The CDR3 runs to 13 residues. The CDR3 is CASSPPLHTEAFF. The CDR3 DNA sequence: TGTGCCAGCAGCCCACCACTTCACACTGAAGCTTTCTTT. Drawing the rest from reference TRBV13 and TRBJ1-1, the complete variable domain is AAGVIQSPRHLIKEKRETATLKCYPIPRHDTVYWYQQGPGQDPQFLISFYEKMQSDKGSIPDRFSAQQFSDYHSELNMSSLELGDSALYFCASSPPLHTEAFFGQGTRLTVV.

The chain combines TRBV12-3 or TRBV12-4 with TRBJ1-1; perhaps TRBD1 as D (6 bases). Trimming shortened V by 6 bases and J by 11 bases, and 16 bases separated the two germline ends. CDR3 length equals 12 residues. For the CDR3, the DNA is TGTGCCAGCAGCTTACACAGGGTGCGGGCTTTCTTT. Protein product: CASSLHRVRAFF.

The V and J genes are TRBV2 and TRBJ1-2, with 9 bases that match TRBD1. Losses at the gene ends were 5 bases for V and 4 bases for J; bases not matched to a gene: 5. The CDR3 extends over 14 amino acids. Per germline, CDR1 SNHLY and CDR2 FYNNEI. CDR3 DNA sequence: TGTGCCAGCAGTATACAGGGGGCCGGCTATGGCTACACCTTC. It is translated as CASSIQGAGYGYTF.

The chain couples TRBV7-8 to TRBJ1-6; D remains ambiguous. V was trimmed by 1 base and J by 9 bases, leaving 4 bases between them. In germline, CDR1 is SGHVS, CDR2 FQNEAQ. The CDR3 extends over 12 amino acids. CDR3 coding DNA: TGTGCCAGCAGCTTAGTAGCTTCACCCCTCCACTTT. Residues: CASSLVASPLHF. Together with reference TRBV7-8 and TRBJ1-6, the CDR3 gives the full variable domain: GAGVSQSPRYKVAKRGQDVALRCDPISGHVSLFWYQQALGQGPEFLTYFQNEAQLDKSGLPSDRFFAERPEGSVSTLKIQRTQQEDSAVYLCASSLVASPLHFGNGTRLTVT.